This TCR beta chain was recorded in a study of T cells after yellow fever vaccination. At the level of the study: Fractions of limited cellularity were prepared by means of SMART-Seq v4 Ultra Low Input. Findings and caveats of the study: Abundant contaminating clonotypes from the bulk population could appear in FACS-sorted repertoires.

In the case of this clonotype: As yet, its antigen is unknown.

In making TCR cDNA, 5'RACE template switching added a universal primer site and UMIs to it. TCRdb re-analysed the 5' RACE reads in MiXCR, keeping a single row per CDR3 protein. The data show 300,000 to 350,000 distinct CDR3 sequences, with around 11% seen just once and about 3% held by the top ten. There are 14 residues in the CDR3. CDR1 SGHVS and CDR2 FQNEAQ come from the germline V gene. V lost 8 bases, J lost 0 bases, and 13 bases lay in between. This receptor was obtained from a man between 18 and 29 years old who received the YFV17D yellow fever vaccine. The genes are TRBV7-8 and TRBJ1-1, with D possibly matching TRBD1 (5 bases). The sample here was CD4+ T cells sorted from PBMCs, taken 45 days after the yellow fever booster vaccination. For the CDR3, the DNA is TGTGCCAGCCTCACGGGGGGATTGAACACTGAAGCTTTCTTT. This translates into CASLTGGLNTEAFF.